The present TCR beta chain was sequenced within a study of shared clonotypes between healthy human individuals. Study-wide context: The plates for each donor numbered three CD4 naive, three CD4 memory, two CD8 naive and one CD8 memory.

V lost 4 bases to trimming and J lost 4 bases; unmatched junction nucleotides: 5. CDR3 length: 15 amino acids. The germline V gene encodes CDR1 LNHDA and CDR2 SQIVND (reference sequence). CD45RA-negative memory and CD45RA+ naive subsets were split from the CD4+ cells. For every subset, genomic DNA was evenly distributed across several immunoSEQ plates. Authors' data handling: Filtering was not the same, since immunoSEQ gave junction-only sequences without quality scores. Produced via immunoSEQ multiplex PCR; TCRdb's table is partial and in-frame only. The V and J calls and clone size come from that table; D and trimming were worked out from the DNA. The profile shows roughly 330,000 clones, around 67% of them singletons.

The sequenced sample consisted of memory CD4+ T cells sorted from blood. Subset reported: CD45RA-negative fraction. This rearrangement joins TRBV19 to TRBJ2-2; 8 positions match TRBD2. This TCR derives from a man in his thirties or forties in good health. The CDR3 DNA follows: TGTGCCAGTAGTAGCGGGAGGCCGTTCACCGGGGAGCTGTTTTTT. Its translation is CASSSGRPFTGELFF.